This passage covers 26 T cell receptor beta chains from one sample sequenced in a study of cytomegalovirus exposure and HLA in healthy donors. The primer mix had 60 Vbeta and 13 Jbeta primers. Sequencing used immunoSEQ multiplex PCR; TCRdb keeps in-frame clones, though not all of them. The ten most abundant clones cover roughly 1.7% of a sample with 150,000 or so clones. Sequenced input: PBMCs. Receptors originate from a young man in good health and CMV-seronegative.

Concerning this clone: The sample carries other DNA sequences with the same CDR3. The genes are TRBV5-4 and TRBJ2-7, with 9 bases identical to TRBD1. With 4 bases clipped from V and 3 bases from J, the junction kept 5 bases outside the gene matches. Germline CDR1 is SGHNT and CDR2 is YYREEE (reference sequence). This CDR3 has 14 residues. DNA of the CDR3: TGTGCCAGCAGCCTCCCGGGACAGGGCTACGAGCAGTACTTC. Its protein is CASSLPGQGYEQYF.

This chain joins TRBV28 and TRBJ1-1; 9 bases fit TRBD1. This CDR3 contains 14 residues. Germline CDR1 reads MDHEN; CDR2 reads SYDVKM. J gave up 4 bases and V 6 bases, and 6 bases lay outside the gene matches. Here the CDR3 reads CASSLTGGSTEAFF. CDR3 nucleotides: TGTGCCAGCAGCCTGACAGGGGGAAGCACTGAAGCTTTCTTT.

The CDR3 loop is CSVDRDRGMGGYTF. The CDR3 nucleotides read TGCAGCGTTGATAGGGACAGGGGAATGGGAGGCTACACCTTC. The chain employs TRBV29-1 and TRBJ1-2; TRBD1 aligns across 10 bases. V was pared by 3 bases and J by 8 bases, with 9 bases of the junction left unmatched. Germline V CDR1 and CDR2: SQVTM, ANQGSEA. There are 14 residues in the CDR3.

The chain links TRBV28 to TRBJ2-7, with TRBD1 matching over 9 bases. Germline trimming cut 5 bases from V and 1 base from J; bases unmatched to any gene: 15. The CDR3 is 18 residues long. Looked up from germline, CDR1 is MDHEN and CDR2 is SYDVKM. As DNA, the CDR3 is TGTGCCAGCAGTCCAACCACAGGGGGCAAGTTTAAGTCCTACGAGCAGTACTTC. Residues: CASSPTTGGKFKSYEQYF.

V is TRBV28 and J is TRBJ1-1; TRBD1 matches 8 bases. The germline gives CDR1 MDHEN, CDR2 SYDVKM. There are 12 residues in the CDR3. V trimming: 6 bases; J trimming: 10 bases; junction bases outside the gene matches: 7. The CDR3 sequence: CASRGQVGAAFF. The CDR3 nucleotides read TGTGCCAGCAGGGGACAGGTGGGTGCAGCTTTCTTT.

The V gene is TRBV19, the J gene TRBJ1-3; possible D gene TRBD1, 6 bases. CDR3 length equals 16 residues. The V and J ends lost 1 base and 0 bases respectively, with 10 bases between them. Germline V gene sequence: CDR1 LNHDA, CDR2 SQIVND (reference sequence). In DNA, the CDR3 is TGTGCCAGTAGTATAGTGCAGGGGCACTCTGGAAACACCATATATTTT. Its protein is CASSIVQGHSGNTIYF.

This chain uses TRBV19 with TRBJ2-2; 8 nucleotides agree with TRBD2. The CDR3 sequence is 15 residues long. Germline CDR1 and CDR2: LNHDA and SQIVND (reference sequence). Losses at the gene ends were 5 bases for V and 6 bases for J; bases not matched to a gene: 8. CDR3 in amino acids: CASSPREGSAGELFF. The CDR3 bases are TGTGCCAGTAGTCCCCGGGAGGGTAGTGCCGGGGAGCTGTTTTTT.

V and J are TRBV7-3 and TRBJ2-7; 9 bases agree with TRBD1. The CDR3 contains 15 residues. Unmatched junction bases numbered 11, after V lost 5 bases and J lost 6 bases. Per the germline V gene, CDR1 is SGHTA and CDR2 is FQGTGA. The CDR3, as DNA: TGTGCCAGCAGCCGAGACCTACAGGGGGCCGGCGAGCAGTACTTC. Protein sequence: CASSRDLQGAGEQYF.

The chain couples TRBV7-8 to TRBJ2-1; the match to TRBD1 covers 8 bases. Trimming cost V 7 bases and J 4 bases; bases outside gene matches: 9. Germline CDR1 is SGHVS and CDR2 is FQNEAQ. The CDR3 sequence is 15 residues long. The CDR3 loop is CASTFWTGTYNEQFF. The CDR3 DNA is TGTGCCAGCACCTTTTGGACAGGGACTTACAATGAGCAGTTCTTC.

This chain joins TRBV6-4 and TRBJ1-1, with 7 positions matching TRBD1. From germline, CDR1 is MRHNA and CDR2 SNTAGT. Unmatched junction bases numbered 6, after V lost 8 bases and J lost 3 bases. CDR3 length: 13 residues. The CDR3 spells CASATGEDTEAFF. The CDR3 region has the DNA TGTGCCAGCGCCACAGGGGAAGACACTGAAGCTTTCTTT.

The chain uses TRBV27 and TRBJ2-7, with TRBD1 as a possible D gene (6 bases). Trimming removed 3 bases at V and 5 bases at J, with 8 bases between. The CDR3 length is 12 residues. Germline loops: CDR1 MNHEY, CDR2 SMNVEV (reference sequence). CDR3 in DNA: TGTGCCAGCAGTTTGAGGGGGAACGAGCAGTACTTC. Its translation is CASSLRGNEQYF.

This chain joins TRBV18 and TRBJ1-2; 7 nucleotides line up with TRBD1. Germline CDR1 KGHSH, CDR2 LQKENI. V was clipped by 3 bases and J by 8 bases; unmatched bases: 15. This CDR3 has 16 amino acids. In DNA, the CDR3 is TGTGCCAGCTCACCCGAGGCAGGGGGGATCCAACGGGGCTACACCTTC. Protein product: CASSPEAGGIQRGYTF. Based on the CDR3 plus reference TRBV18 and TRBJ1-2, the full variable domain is NAGVMQNPRHLVRRRGQEARLRCSPMKGHSHVYWYRQLPEEGLKFMVYLQKENIIDESGMPKERFSAEFPKEGPSILRIQQVVRGDSAAYFCASSPEAGGIQRGYTFGSGTRLTVV.

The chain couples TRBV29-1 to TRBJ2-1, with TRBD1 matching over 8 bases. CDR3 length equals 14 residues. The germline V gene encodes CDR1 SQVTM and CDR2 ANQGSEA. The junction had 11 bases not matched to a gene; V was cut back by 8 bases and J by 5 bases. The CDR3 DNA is TGCAGCACGGATAACAGGGGGTACAACAATGAGCAGTTCTTC. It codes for CSTDNRGYNNEQFF.

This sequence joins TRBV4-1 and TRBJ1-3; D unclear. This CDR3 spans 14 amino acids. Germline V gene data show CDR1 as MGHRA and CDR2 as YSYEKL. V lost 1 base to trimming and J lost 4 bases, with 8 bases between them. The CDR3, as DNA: TGCGCCAGCAGCCAAGGGGGAGCGGGAAACACCATATATTTT. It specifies CASSQGGAGNTIYF.

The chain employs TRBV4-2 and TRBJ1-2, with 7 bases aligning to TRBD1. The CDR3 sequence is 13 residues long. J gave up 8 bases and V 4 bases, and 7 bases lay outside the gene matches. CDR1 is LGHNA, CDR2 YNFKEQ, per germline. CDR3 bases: TGTGCCAGCAGCCTAGACAGGGCTGTGGGCTACACCTTC. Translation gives CASSLDRAVGYTF.

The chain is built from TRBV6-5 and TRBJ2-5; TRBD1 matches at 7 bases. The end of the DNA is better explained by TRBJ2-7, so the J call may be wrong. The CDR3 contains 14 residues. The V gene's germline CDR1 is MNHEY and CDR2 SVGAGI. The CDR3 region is CASSYSKTGREQYF. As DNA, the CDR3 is TGTGCCAGCAGTTACTCGAAGACAGGGCGCGAGCAGTACTTC.

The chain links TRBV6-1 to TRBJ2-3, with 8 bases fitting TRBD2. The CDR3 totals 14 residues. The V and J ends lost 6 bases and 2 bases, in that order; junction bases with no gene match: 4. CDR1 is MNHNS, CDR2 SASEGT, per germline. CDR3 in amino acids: CASRSGRDTDTQYF. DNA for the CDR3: TGTGCCAGCAGGAGCGGGAGAGACACAGATACGCAGTATTTT.

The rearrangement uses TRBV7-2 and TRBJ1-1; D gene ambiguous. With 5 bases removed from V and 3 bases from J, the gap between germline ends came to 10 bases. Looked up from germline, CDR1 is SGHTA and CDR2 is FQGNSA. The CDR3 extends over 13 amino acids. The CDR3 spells CASSQDSDTEAFF. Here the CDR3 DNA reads TGTGCCAGCAGCCAGGACTCAGACACTGAAGCTTTCTTT.

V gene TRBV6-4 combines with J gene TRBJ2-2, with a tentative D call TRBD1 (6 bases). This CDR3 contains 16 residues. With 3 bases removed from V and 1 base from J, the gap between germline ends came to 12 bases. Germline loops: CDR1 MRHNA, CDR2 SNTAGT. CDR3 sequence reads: CASSDQGRVNTGELFF. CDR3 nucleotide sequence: TGTGCCAGCAGTGATCAGGGGAGAGTGAACACCGGGGAGCTGTTTTTT.

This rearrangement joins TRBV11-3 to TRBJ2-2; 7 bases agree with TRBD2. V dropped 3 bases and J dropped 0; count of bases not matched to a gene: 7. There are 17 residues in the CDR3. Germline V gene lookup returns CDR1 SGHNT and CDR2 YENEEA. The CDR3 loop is CASSFRGRASNTGELFF. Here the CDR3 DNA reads TGTGCCAGCAGCTTTCGCGGGAGAGCGTCGAACACCGGGGAGCTGTTTTTT. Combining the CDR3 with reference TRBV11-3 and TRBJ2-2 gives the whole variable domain EAGVVQSPRYKIIEKKQPVAFWCNPISGHNTLYWYLQNLGQGPELLIRYENEEAVDDSQLPKDRFSAERLKGVDSTLKIQPAELGDSAVYLCASSFRGRASNTGELFFGEGSRLTVL.

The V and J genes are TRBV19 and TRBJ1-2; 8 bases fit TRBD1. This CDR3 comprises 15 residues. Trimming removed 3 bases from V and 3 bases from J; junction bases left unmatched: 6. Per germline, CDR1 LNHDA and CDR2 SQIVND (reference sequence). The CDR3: CASSMDRVEDYGYTF. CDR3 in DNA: TGTGCCAGTAGTATGGACAGGGTTGAGGACTATGGCTACACCTTC.

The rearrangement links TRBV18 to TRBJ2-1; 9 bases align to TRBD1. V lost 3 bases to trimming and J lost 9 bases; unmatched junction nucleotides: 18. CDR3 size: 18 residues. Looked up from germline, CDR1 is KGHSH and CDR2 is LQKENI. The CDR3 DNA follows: TGTGCCAGCTCACCGACAACGCCGGGACAGGGTCGCCCCAGTGAGCAGTTCTTC. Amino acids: CASSPTTPGQGRPSEQFF.

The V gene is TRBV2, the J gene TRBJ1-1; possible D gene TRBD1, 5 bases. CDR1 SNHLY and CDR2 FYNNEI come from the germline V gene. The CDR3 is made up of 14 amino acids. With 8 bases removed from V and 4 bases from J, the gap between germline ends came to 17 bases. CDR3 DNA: TGTGCCAGCGCCTCCCAGGGAGGCGGCACTGAAGCTTTCTTT. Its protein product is CASASQGGGTEAFF.

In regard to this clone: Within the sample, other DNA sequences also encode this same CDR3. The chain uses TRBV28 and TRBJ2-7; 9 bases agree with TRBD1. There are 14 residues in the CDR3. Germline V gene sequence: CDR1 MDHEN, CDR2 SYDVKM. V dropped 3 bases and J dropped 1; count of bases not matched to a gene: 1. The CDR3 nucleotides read TGTGCCAGCAGTTTGACAGGGGGTTCCTACGAGCAGTACTTC. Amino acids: CASSLTGGSYEQYF.

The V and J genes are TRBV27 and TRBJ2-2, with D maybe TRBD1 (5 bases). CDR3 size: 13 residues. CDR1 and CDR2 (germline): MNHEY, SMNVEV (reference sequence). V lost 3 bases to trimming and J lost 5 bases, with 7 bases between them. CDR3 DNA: TGTGCCAGCAGTTTCGACAGTACCGGGGAGCTGTTTTTT. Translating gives CASSFDSTGELFF.

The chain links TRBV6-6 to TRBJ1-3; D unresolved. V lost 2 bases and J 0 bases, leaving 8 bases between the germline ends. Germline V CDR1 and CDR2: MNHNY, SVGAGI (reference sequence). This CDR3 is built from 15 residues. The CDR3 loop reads CASSYEGISGNTIYF. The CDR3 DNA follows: TGTGCCAGCAGTTACGAGGGAATCTCTGGAAACACCATATATTTT.